This TCR beta chain originates from a study of early T cells in non-severe SARS-CoV-2 infection. At the level of the study: The chains were unpaired, and the sequenced material was bulk RNA from unsorted whole blood.

This clonotype was observed at least ten times. Its cognate antigen is unknown. V gave up 3 bases and J gave up 7 bases, with 9 bases separating them. This CDR3 comprises 13 residues. Germline V gene data show CDR1 as MGHDK and CDR2 as SYGVNS. The protocol attached unique molecular identifiers to individual cDNA molecules. TCRdb redid the calling of the 5' RACE reads with MiXCR, one entry per CDR3 protein. Of around 46,000 distinct CDR3 sequences listed, 5.5% to 6.5% are singletons. General study findings and limits: The study's VDJdb matching favored anti-spike CD8 responses and missed private and CD4 specificities.

Source material: whole blood. The chain combines TRBV25-1 with TRBJ2-2; D is uncertain. The TCR originated in an adult who was a healthcare worker with PCR-confirmed SARS-CoV-2 infection or an uninfected control (not recorded which). CDR3 DNA sequence: TGTGCCAGCAGTGATGTGCTGGGCGGGGAGCTGTTTTTT. Amino acid sequence: CASSDVLGGELFF.